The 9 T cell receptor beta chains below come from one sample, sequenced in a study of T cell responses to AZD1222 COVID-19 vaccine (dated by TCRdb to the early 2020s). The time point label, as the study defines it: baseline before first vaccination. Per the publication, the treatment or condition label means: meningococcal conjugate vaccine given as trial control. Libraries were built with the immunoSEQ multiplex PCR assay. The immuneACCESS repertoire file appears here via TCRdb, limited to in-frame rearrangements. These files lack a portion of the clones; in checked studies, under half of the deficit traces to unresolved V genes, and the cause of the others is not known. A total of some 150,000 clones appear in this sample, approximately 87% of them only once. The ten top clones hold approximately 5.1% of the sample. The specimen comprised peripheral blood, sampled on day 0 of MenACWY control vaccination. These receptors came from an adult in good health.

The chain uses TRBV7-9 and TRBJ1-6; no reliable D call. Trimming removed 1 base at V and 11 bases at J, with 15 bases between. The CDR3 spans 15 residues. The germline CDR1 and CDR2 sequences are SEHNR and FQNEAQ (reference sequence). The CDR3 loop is CASSLVGPPSTPLHF. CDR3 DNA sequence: TGTGCCAGCAGCTTAGTCGGGCCCCCCTCGACACCCCTCCACTTT.

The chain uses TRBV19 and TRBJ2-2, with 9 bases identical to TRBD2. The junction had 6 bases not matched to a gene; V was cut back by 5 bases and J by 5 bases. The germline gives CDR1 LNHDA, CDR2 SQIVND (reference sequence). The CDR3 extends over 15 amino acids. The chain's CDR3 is CASSSERGVTGELFF. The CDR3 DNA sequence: TGTGCCAGTAGTTCCGAGCGGGGGGTTACCGGGGAGCTGTTTTTT.

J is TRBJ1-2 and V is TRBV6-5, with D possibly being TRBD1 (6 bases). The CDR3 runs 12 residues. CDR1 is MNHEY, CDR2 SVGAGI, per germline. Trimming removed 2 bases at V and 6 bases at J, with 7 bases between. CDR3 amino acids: CASSYQGNGYTF. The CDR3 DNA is TGTGCCAGCAGTTACCAGGGGAATGGCTACACCTTC.

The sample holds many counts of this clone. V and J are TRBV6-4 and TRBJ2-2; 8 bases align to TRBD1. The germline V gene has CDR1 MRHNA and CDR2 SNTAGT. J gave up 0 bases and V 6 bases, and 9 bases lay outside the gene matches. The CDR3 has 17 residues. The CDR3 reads CASSRAGTGSNTGELFF. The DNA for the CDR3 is TGTGCCAGCAGCAGGGCCGGGACAGGTTCGAACACCGGGGAGCTGTTTTTT.

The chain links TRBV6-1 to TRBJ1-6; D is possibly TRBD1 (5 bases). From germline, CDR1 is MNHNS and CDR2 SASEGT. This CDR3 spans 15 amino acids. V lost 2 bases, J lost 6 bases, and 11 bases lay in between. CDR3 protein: CASSERTFRNSPLHF. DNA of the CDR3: TGTGCCAGCAGTGAACGGACATTCCGTAATTCACCCCTCCACTTT.

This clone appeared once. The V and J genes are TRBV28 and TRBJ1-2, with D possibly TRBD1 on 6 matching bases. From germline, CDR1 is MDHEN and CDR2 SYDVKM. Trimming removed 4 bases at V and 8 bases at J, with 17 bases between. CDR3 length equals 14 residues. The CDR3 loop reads CASSSPYSTGGYTF. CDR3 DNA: TGTGCCAGCAGTTCTCCCTATTCCACAGGGGGCTACACCTTC.

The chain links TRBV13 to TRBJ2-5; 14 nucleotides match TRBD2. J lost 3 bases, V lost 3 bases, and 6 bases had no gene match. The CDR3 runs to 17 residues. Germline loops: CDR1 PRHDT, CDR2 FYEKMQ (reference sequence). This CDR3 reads CASSFRLAGGWEETQYF. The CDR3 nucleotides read TGTGCCAGCAGCTTCCGACTAGCGGGGGGGTGGGAAGAGACCCAGTACTTC.

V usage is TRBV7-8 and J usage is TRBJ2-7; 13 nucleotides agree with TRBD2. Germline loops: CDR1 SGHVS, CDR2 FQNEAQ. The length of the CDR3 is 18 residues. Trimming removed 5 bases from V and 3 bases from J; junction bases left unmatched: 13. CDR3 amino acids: CASSISGTSGTTVYEQYF. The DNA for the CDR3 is TGTGCCAGCAGCATATCCGGGACTAGCGGGACTACTGTCTACGAGCAGTACTTC.

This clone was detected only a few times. This CDR3 is CASSIAGGGSEAFF. In DNA form, the CDR3 reads TGTGCCAGTTCTATCGCAGGTGGAGGGTCTGAAGCTTTCTTT. This sequence joins TRBV19 and TRBJ1-1; D uncertain. This CDR3 spans 14 amino acids. The germline V and J ends were trimmed by 8 bases and 6 bases, with 19 bases remaining between them. The germline CDR1 and CDR2 sequences are LNHDA and SQIVND (reference sequence). Supplemented by reference TRBV19 and TRBJ1-1, the full variable domain reads DGGITQSPKYLFRKEGQNVTLSCEQNLNHDAMYWYRQDPGQGLRLIYYSQIVNDFQKGDIAEGYSVSREKKESFPLTVTSAQKNPTAFYLCASSIAGGGSEAFFGQGTRLTVV.